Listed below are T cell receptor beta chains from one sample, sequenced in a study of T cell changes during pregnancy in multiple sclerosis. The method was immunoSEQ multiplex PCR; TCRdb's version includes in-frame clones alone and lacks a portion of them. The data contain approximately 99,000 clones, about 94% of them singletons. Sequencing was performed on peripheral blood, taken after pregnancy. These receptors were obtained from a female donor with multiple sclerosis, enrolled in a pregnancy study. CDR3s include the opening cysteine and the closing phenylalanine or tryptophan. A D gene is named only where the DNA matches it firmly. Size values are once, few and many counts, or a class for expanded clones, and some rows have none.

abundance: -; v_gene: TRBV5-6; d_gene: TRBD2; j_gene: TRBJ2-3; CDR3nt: TGTGCCAGCAGTTTCAGCGGGAGTAGGACAGATACGCAGTATTTT; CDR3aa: CASSFSGSRTDTQYF
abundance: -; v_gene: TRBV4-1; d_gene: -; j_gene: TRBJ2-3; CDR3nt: TGCGCCAGCAGCCAAGATAACAGGCAGGGAGATACGCAGTATTTT; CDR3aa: CASSQDNRQGDTQYF
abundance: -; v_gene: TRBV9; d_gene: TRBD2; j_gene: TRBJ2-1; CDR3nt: TGTGCCAGCAGCGTAGGACTAGCGGGGGAGGCGGAGCAGTTCTTC; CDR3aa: CASSVGLAGEAEQFF
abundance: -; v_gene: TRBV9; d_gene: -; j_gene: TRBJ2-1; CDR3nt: TGTGCCAGCAGCGTAGTGGGAGGGGGCAATGAGCAGTTCTTC; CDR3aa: CASSVVGGGNEQFF
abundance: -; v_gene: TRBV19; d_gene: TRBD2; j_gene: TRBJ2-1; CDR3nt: TGTGCCAGTAGTATAGAACTAGCGGACTACAATGAGCAGTTCTTC; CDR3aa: CASSIELADYNEQFF
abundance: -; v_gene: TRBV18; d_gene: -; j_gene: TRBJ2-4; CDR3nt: TGTGCCAGCTCACCACTGGGGCAGGGCCTAAGGGGTGGCAAAAACATTCAGTACTTC; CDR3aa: CASSPLGQGLRGGKNIQYF
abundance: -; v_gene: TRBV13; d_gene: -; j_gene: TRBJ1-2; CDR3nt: TGTGCCAGCAGCACCCGGATGGGGGGGCAAGGCTATGGCTACACCTTC; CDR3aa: CASSTRMGGQGYGYTF
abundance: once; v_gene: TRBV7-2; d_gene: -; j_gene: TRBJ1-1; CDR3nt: TGTGCCAGCAGCTTAGCGCCGACAAAAGCTTTCTTT; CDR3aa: CASSLAPTKAFF
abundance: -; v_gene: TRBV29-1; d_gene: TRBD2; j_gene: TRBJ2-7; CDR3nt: TGCAGCGTTGAGGATGGGACTAGCGGGAGACCCGAGCAGTACTTC; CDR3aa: CSVEDGTSGRPEQYF
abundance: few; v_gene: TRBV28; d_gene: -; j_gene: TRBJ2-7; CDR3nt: TGTGCCAGCAGTTTCAGGGGATATGGGGAGCAGTACTTC; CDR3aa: CASSFRGYGEQYF
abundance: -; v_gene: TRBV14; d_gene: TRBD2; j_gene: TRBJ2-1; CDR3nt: TGTGCCAGCAGCCCCCTAGCGGGAGCTTGGTACAATGAGCAGTTCTTC; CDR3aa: CASSPLAGAWYNEQFF
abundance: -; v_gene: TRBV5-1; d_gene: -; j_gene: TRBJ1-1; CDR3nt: TGCGCCAGCAGAAAAGGAGCAGGGAACCTGAACACTGAAGCTTTCTTT; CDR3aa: CASRKGAGNLNTEAFF
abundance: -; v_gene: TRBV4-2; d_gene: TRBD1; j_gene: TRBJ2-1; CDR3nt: TGTGCCAGCAGCCAATATACAGGACAGGACAATGAGCAGTTCTTC; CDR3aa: CASSQYTGQDNEQFF
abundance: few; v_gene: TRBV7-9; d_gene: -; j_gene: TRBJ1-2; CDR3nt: TGTGCCAGCAGCCCTATCGGCTACACCTTC; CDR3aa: CASSPIGYTF
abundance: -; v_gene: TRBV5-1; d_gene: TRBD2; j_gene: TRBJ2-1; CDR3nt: TGCGCCAGCAGCACGAGACTAGCGGGACACAATGAGCAGTTCTTC; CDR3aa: CASSTRLAGHNEQFF
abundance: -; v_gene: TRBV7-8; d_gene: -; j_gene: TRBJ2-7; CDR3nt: TGTGCCAGCAGCGATTGGGGGGGACAGGACCACGAGCAGTACTTC; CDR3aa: CASSDWGGQDHEQYF
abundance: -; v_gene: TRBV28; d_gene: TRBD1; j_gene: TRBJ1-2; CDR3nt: TGTGCCAGCAGTCATCCACCGGGACAGAACTTAAATGGCTACACCTTC; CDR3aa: CASSHPPGQNLNGYTF
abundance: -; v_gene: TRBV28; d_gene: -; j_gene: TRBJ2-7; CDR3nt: TGTGCCAGCAGCCCCACTACCTACGAGCAGTACTTC; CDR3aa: CASSPTTYEQYF
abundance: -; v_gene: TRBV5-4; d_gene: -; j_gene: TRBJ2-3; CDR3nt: TGTGCCAGCAGCCTTCCTAACACAGATACGCAGTATTTT; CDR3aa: CASSLPNTDTQYF
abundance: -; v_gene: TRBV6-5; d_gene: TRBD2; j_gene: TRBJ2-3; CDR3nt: TGTGCCAGCAGAACTTGGGAGGGATCAGATACGCAGTATTTT; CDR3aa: CASRTWEGSDTQYF
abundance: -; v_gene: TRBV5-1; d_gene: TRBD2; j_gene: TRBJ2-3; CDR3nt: TGCGCCAGCAGCTTCGGGGGGGTCACAGATACGCAGTATTTT; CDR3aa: CASSFGGVTDTQYF
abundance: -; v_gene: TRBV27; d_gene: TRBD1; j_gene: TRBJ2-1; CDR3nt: TGTGCCAGCAGTAGCCGGACAGGGGGGGCTGAGCAGTTCTTC; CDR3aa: CASSSRTGGAEQFF
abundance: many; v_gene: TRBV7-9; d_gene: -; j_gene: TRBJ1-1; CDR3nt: TGTGCCAGCAGCTTCCCCCTTGCTGAAGCTTTCTTT; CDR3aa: CASSFPLAEAFF
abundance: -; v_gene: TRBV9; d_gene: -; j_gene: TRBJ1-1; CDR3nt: TGTGCCAGCAGCGTAGCTCAGGTGGCAGGGGTGACTGAAGCTTTCTTT; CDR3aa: CASSVAQVAGVTEAFF
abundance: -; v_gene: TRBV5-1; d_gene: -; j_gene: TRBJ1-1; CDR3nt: TGCGCCAGCAGCCTTCGCGGGGACGCCACTGAAGCTTTCTTT; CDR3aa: CASSLRGDATEAFF
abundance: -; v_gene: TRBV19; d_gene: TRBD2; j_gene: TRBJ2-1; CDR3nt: TGTGCCAGTAGTTCCGAGGGACTAGCGGGAGGCTACAATGAGCAGTTCTTC; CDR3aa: CASSSEGLAGGYNEQFF
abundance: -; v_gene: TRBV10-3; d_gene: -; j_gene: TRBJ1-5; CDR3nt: TGTGCCGGTGGTGAGGACAATCAGCCCCAGCATTTT; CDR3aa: CAGGEDNQPQHF
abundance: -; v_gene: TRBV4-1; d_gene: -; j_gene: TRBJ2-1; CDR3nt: TGCGCCAGCAGCCAGGCCCAGGGTAAAGCCTTCCCTCAGTTCTTC; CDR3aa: CASSQAQGKAFPQFF
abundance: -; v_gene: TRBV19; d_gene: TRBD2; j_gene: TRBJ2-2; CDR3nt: TGTGCCAGTAGTATACTAGCGGACACCGGGGAGCTGTTTTTT; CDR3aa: CASSILADTGELFF
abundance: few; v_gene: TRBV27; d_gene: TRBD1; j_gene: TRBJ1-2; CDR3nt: TGTGCCAGCAGTTTATCAGGACAGGGGAACTATGGCTACACCTTC; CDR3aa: CASSLSGQGNYGYTF